This T cell receptor beta chain was observed in a study of post-analysis software for immune sequencing data (dated by TCRdb to 2013 to 2016). As for the study more broadly: Relapsing-remitting, secondary progressive and progressive-relapsing multiple sclerosis were recorded as disease courses, and subtype annotation was lacking for some patients. A subset of samples was prepared in parallel using single-end sample barcoding, then pooled and co-amplified after Illumina adapter ligation. The multiple sclerosis patient repertoires were compared with 10 to 12 previously published healthy control repertoires from donors aged about 6 to 26 years. What the study reported, not specific to this receptor: The control group was slightly older than the multiple sclerosis patient group. Significantly lower normalized Chao1 diversity was found in multiple sclerosis patients than in controls, suggesting substantial peripheral T-cell clonal expansion. Direct clustering with F measure showed strong co-clustering of samples prepared in the same batch, prompting a batch-effect correction. Significantly higher frequencies in patients than in controls were found for several TRBV segments, including TRBV5-6, TRBV5-1 and TRBV20-1.

The germline ends are 7 bases apart after V is trimmed by 0 bases and J by 2 bases. Looking up the germline V gene yields CDR1 MGHRA and CDR2 YSYEKL. Counted from cysteine to phenylalanine, this CDR3 has 14 amino acids. Only CDR3 DNA remains: 42 bases, in frame from the first base. On this clonotype: No cognate antigen has been identified for it. Base quality data are lacking; no much larger clone is found one base away.

Library construction relied on PCR. The sequencing machine was an Illumina HiSeq 2500. To reduce PCR and sequencing biases, unique molecular identifiers were built into the TCR beta cDNA libraries. Every 1 to 10 million input T cells yielded roughly 500,000 cDNA molecules, meaning each molecule approximated one T cell. The same protocol used for the earlier healthy control dataset was applied to prepare and sequence the patient libraries. Samples belonging to the same batch were prepared together, multiplexed and sequenced on a shared HiSeq lane. Concerning the study's data processing: Raw barcoded reads were processed with MIGEC, discarding single-read molecular identifier groups before consensus assembly and CDR3 extraction. Clonotype tables were post-analysed with VDJtools, and diversity was normalized by down-sampling all datasets to the smallest sample size. In repertoire overlap clustering, CDR3 amino acid sequences, but not nucleotide sequences, were matched to correct batch-related cross-sample contamination. The public reads were quality trimmed at Q25 with fastp and then assembled into clones with MiXCR by TCRdb, keeping productive beta chains. Rows matching on CDR3 protein sequence are summarized as one entry with the most common DNA and genes. The V and J calls were not made by the authors but by TCRdb's processing. Counted in this sample were more than 450,000 distinct CDR3 sequences; roughly 45% of them appeared once. The ten largest make up 1.5% to 2% of the sample.

TCR beta repertoires were profiled from peripheral blood of under 15 young patients with multiple sclerosis to demonstrate the VDJtools post-analysis software. The multiple sclerosis patients were children and adolescents ranging in age from roughly 6 to 16 years. The receptor chain draws on TRBV4-1 and TRBJ1-1, with the D gene not clear enough to name. What was sequenced was blood. The sequence came from a girl between 5 and 17 years old with multiple sclerosis. The encoded CDR3 is CASSQDSKNTEAFF. At the DNA level, the sequence is TGCGCCAGCAGCCAAGACTCCAAAAACACTGAAGCTTTCTTT.